The rows below give T cell receptor beta chains drawn from one sample of a study of shared clonotypes between healthy human individuals. The method was immunoSEQ multiplex PCR; TCRdb's version includes in-frame clones alone and lacks a portion of them. This sample has about 2.4 million clones, with around nine tenths found just once. Sequencing was carried out using naive CD4+ T cells sorted from blood. The receptors were gathered from a man younger than 35 in good health. The CDR3 runs from the conserved cysteine through the conserved F or W. The order of the fields is V gene, D gene, clone size, CDR3 protein. D genes are given only for firm matches. The size field is filled for only some rows; it gives once, few, many or a size class.

TRBV4-1 | NA | once | CASSQAPGAFYTGELFF
TRBV30 | TRBD1 | NA | CAWSTRTGYEKLFF
TRBV28 | NA | once | CASSLGRNTEAFF
TRBV27 | TRBD2 | NA | CASSGGGAGTYEQYF
TRBV7-2 | TRBD1 | NA | CASSVGQGPYNEQFF
TRBV7-3 | TRBD2 | NA | CASSLSGGFYNEQFF
TRBV6-6 | TRBD1 | NA | CASSRTGSTDTQYF
TRBV5-5 | NA | NA | CASNSRFFSYEQYF
TRBV7-2 | TRBD2 | once | CASSLGPSGTYNEQFF
TRBV7-9 | NA | NA | CASSLSQGETQYF
TRBV5-6 | TRBD1 | NA | CASTLSTGVRYNEQFF
TRBV18 | NA | NA | CASSPRTTEPQHF
TRBV5-6 | NA | NA | CASSLAGSDLRGKLFF
TRBV21-1 | NA | NA | CASSKGRVRPEAFF
TRBV30 | NA | NA | CAWSEGFDNEQFF
TRBV2 | TRBD2 | NA | CASRLAGIGPQDTQYF
TRBV28 | NA | few | CASSPARGRETQYF
TRBV29-1 | TRBD1 | NA | CSVGQGSEQYF
TRBV19 | NA | NA | CASSPPGAPNQPQHF
TRBV5-6 | NA | NA | CASSPGISYEQYF
TRBV28 | NA | NA | CASSPAGSSGGEKLFF
TRBV4-2 | NA | NA | CASSTYLRGNTEAFF
TRBV7-2 | TRBD2 | NA | CASSRRLAGGSSYEQYF
TRBV10-3 | NA | NA | CAISDRAVGETQYF
TRBV19 | NA | NA | CASSKGISMLNQPQHF
TRBV6-5 | NA | NA | CATKRTGTSRQYF
TRBV6-6 | NA | NA | CASRHSEWYTIYF
TRBV6-5 | NA | NA | CASSYEQNTDTQYF
TRBV7-3 | NA | once | CASSSAGQGTEAFF
TRBV7-9 | TRBD2 | NA | CASSLFGGTRSSTDTQYF
TRBV25-1 | NA | once | CASSQSGAGTDTQYF
TRBV6-9 | TRBD1 | NA | CASSPGQRNGYTF
TRBV30 | TRBD2 | NA | CAFSSGTSSYNEQFF
TRBV5-4 | TRBD2 | NA | CASSSAKDYSGGTQYF
TRBV27 | NA | NA | CASSPRVGSTYYGYTF
TRBV6-1 | NA | NA | CASSEEAWGSSYNEQFF
TRBV7-2 | TRBD2 | NA | CASSPDRAGGPYEQYF
TRBV5-1 | TRBD2 | once | CASSLDGGGPGDTQYF
TRBV6-5 | NA | NA | CASSSGGAGTDTQYF
TRBV25-1 | TRBD1 | NA | CASRGTGGRTDTQYF
TRBV18 | NA | NA | CASSQTGSGSNQPQHF
TRBV18 | NA | NA | CASSPPPGSSYNEQFF
TRBV19 | TRBD2 | NA | CASSIRASGGEREDEQYF
TRBV19 | NA | NA | CASSPTGEVGEQYF
TRBV5-4 | NA | NA | CASRDMSSYEQYF
TRBV18 | TRBD2 | NA | CASSPPGLAGLSSSTDTQYF
TRBV5-6 | TRBD2 | NA | CASRPGGAGGRNEQFF
TRBV9 | TRBD1 | NA | CASSVGTGESPLHF
TRBV13 | NA | NA | CASSLLAYSTDTQYF
TRBV7-9 | NA | NA | CASSPRAPVYNEQFF
TRBV6-1 | TRBD2 | NA | CASSASGTSGGQETQYF
TRBV19 | NA | NA | CASSATWGGDSPLHF
TRBV2 | TRBD2 | NA | CASSDPGRATDTQYF
TRBV10-1 | TRBD1 | NA | CASPQDRDSHNQPQHF
TRBV7-2 | NA | NA | CASRPRGAFWGANVLTF
TRBV6-1 | TRBD1 | NA | CASSATTGWTEAFF
TRBV5-4 | TRBD2 | NA | CASSLAAGGPHEQFF